What follows are 5 T cell receptor beta chains derived from one specimen sequenced in a study of CD8+CD57+ T cells in acquired aplastic anemia. Both TCR beta VDJ combination and CDR3 sequence profiling were carried out. Genomic DNA was the template for this profiling. TCRdb passed the reads through MiXCR, listing each CDR3 protein once. Of 400,000 to 450,000 distinct CDR3 sequences in the sample, about two thirds were seen once. Sequenced material: sorted CD4+, CD8+, or CD8+CD57+ T cells (not recorded which) from PBMCs. These receptor sequences come from a human donor in good health, serving as a control.

The sample holds a few counts of this clonotype. The chain carries TRBV15 and TRBJ2-7; D might be TRBD1 (5 bases). The tail of the sequence fits TRBJ2-1 better, so the J call may be wrong. The CDR3 consists of 14 residues. From germline, CDR1 is LNHNV and CDR2 YYDKDF (reference sequence). CDR3: CATSIRQGSNEQFF. In DNA, the CDR3 is TGTGCCACCAGCATACGGCAGGGCAGCAATGAGCAGTTCTTC.

This chain links TRBV19 with TRBJ2-1; D is undetermined. This CDR3 is 12 amino acids long. CDR1 is LNHDA, CDR2 SQIVND, per germline (reference sequence). V shed 1 base and J shed 10 bases, with 8 bases lying between them. The CDR3 spells CASSIGRGEQFF. The CDR3, as DNA: TGTGCCAGTAGTATAGGGAGAGGAGAGCAGTTCTTC. Filled out from reference TRBV19 and TRBJ2-1, the complete variable domain reads DGGITQSPKYLFRKEGQNVTLSCEQNLNHDAMYWYRQDPGQGLRLIYYSQIVNDFQKGDIAEGYSVSREKKESFPLTVTSAQKNPTAFYLCASSIGRGEQFFGPGTRLTVL.

The chain links TRBV3-1 to TRBJ1-2; TRBD1 matches at 7 bases. CDR1 is LGHDT, CDR2 YNNKEL, per germline (reference sequence). Trimming took 6 bases from V and 4 from J; bases not matched to a gene: 14. The CDR3 spans 16 residues. The CDR3 spells CASRPRRQGRGYGYTF. Here the CDR3 DNA reads TGTGCCAGCAGACCTCGGAGACAGGGCCGGGGCTATGGCTACACCTTC.

This clonotype turned up a few times. The chain employs TRBV5-4 and TRBJ1-3, with TRBD1 as a possible D gene (5 bases). CDR1 is SGHNT and CDR2 is YYREEE in the germline V gene (reference sequence). The CDR3 covers 12 residues. V lost 4 bases and J lost 7, with 9 bases in between. The chain's CDR3 is CASSPEGNTIYF. Written as DNA, the CDR3 is TGTGCCAGCAGCCCGGAGGGGAACACCATATATTTT. Complete variable domain (other parts from reference TRBV5-4 and TRBJ1-3): ETGVTQSPTHLIKTRGQQVTLRCSSQSGHNTVSWYQQALGQGPQFIFQYYREEENGRGNFPPRFSGLQFPNYSSELNVNALELDDSALYLCASSPEGNTIYFGEGSWLTVV.

The chain recombines TRBV19 with TRBJ1-2; 11 bases are shared with TRBD1. Germline V gives CDR1 LNHDA, CDR2 SQIVND (reference sequence). The CDR3 consists of 13 residues. V trimming: 11 bases; J trimming: 3 bases; junction bases outside the gene matches: 5. In DNA form, the CDR3 reads TGTGCCTGGGGGACAGGGGGTGACTATGGCTACACCTTC. This translates into CAWGTGGDYGYTF.